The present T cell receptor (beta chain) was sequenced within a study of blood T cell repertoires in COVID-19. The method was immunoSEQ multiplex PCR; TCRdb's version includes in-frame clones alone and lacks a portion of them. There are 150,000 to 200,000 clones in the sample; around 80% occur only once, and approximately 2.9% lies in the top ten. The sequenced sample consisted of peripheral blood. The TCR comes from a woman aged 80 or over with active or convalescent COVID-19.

The CDR3 region has the DNA TGTGCCAGCAGCGTAGGAGGTGGCGCGGCCCGGTACGAGCAGTACTTC. The encoded protein is CASSVGGGAARYEQYF. The chain links TRBV9 to TRBJ2-7; the D is unclear. Germline CDR1 is SGDLS and CDR2 is YYNGEE. This CDR3 is built from 16 residues. With 0 bases removed from V and 4 bases from J, the gap between germline ends came to 17 bases.